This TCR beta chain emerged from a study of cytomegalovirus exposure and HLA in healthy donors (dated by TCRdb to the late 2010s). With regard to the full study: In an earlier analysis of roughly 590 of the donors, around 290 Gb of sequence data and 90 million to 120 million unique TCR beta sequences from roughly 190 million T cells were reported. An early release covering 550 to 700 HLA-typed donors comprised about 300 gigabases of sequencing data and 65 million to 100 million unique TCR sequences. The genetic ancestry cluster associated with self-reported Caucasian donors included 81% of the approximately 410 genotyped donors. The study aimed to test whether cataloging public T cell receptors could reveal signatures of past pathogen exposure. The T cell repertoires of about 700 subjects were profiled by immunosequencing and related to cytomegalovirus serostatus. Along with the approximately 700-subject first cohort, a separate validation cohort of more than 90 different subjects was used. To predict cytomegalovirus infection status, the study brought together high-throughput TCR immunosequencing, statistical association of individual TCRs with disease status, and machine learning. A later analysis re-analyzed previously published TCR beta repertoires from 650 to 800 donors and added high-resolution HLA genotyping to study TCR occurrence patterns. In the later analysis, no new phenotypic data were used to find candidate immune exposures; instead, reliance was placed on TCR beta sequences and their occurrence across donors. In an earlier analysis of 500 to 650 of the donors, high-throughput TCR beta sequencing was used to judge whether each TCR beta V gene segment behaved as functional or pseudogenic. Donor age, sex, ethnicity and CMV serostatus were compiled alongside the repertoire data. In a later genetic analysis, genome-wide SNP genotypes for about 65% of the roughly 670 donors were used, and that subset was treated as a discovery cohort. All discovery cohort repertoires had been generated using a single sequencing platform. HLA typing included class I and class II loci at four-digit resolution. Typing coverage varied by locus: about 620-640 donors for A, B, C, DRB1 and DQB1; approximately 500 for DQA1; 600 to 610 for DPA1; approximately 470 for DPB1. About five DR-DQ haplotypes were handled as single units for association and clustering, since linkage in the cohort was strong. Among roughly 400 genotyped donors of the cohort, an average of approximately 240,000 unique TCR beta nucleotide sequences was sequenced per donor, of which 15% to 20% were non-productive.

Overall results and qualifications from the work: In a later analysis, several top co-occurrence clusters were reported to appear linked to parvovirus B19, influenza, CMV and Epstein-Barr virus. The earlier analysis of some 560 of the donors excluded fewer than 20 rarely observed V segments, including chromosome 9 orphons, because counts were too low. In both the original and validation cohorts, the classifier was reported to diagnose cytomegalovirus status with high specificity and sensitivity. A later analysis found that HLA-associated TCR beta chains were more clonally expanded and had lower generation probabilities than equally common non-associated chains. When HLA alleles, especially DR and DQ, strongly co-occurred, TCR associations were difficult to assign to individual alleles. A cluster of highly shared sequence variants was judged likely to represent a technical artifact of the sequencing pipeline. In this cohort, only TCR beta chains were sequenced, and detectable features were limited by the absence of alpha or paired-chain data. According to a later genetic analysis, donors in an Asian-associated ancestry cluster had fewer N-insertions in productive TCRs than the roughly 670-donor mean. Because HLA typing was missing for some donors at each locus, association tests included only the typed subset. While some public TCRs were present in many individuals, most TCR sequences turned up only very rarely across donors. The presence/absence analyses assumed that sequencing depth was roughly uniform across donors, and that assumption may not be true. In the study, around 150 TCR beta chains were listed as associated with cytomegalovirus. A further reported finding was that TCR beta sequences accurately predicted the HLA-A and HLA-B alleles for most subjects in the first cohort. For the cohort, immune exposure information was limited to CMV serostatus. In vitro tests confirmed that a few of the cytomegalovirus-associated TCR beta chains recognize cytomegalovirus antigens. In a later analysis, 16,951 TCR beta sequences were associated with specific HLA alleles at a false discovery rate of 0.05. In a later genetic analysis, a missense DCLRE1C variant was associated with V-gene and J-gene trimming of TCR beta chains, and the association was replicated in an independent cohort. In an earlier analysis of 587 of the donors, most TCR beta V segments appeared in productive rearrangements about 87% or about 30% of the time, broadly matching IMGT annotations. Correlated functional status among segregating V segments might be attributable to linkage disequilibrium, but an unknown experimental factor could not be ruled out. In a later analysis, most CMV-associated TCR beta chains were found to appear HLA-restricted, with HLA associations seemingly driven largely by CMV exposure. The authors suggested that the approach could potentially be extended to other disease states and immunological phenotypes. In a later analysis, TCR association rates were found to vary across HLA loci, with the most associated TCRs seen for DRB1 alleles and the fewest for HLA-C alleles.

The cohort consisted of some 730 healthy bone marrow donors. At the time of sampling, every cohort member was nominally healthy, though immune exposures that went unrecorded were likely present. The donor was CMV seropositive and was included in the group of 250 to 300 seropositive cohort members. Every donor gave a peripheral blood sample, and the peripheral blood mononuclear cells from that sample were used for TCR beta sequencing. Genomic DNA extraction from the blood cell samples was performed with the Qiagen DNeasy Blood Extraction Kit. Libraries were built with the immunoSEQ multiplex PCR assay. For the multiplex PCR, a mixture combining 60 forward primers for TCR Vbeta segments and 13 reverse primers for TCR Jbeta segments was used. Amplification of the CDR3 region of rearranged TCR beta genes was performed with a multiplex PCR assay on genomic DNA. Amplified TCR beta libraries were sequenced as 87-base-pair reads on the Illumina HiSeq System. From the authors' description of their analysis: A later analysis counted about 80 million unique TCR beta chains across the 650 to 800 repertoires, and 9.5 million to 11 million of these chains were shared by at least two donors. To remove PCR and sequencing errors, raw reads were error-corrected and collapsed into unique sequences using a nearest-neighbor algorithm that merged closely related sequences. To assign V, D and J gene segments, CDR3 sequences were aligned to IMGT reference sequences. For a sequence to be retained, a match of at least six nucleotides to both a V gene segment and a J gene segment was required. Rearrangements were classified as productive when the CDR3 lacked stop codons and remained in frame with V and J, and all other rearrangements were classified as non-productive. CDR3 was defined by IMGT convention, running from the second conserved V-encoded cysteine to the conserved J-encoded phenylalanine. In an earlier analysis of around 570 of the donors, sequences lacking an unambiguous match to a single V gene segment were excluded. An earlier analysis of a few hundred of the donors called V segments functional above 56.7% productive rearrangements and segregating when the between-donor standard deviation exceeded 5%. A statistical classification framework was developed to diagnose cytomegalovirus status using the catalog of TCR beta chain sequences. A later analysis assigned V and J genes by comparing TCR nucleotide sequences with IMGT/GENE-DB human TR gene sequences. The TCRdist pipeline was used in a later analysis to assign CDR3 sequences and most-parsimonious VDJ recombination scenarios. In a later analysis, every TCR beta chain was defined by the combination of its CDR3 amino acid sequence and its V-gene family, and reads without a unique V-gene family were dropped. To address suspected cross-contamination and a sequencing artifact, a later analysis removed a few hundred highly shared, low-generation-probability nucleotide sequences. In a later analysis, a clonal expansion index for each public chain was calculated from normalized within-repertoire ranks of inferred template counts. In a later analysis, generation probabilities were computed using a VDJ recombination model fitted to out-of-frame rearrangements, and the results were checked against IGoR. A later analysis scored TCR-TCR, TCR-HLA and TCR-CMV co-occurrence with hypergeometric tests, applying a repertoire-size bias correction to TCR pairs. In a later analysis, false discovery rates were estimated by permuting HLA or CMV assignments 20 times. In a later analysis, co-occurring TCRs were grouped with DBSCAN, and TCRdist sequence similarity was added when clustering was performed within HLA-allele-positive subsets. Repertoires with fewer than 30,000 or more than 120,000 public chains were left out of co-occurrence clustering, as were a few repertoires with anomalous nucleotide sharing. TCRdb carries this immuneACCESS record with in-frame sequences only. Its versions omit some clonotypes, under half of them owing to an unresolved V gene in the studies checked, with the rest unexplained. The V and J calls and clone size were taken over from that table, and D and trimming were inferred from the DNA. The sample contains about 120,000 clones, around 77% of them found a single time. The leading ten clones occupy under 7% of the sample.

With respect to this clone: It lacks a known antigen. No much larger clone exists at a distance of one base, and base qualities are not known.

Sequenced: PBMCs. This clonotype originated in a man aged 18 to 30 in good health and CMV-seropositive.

CDR3 reads: CASSRGGDSYEQYF. At the DNA level, the sequence is TGTGCCAGCAGCCGCGGGGGCGACTCCTACGAGCAGTACTTC. The sequence joins TRBV11-3 to TRBJ2-7; TRBD2 is a possible D gene, resting on 7 matching bases. V drops 5 bases and J drops 0 bases, leaving 11 bases in between. The CDR3, cysteine through phenylalanine, is 14 amino acids long. Only CDR3 DNA remains: 42 bases, in frame from the first base. Based on the germline V gene, the CDR1 and CDR2 sequences are SGHNT and YENEEA.